These T cell receptor beta chains were read from a single sample in a study of blood T cell repertoires in COVID-19. TCRdb's copy holds only in-frame clones and misses some; the assay was immunoSEQ multiplex PCR. The profile shows about 270,000 clones, roughly 90% of them singletons. The source material was PBMCs or T cells enriched from blood (not recorded which). The origin of the receptors is a man aged 40-49 years who had been exposed to COVID-19. Both conserved end residues are part of each CDR3. The D gene is left open where the match is weak. Not all rows give a size; the values are once, few, many and, for expanded clones, a class.

j_call: TRBJ1-2; clone_size: NA; d_call: TRBD1; v_call: TRBV4-3; cdr3_aa: CASSPRDRTNYGYTF; cdr3_nt: TGCGCCAGCAGCCCCCGGGACAGGACTAACTATGGCTACACCTTC
j_call: TRBJ1-1; clone_size: NA; d_call: NA; v_call: TRBV19; cdr3_aa: CASSIVRQNTEAFF; cdr3_nt: TGTGCCAGTAGTATAGTCAGGCAGAACACTGAAGCTTTCTTT
j_call: TRBJ2-3; clone_size: NA; d_call: NA; v_call: TRBV28; cdr3_aa: CASRESTDTQYF; cdr3_nt: TGTGCCAGCAGGGAGAGCACAGATACGCAGTATTTT
j_call: TRBJ1-5; clone_size: few; d_call: NA; v_call: TRBV5-6; cdr3_aa: CASSRRQLPNQPQHF; cdr3_nt: TGTGCCAGCAGCCGAAGACAGCTACCTAATCAGCCCCAGCATTTT
j_call: TRBJ2-1; clone_size: NA; d_call: TRBD1; v_call: TRBV7-9; cdr3_aa: CASSRTGPYNEQFF; cdr3_nt: TGTGCCAGCAGCCGGACAGGGCCTTACAATGAGCAGTTCTTC
j_call: TRBJ1-1; clone_size: NA; d_call: NA; v_call: TRBV7-9; cdr3_aa: CASSPPRVQRDTEAFF; cdr3_nt: TGTGCCAGCAGCCCCCCGAGGGTACAGAGGGACACTGAAGCTTTCTTT
j_call: TRBJ2-1; clone_size: NA; d_call: TRBD1; v_call: TRBV7-9; cdr3_aa: CASSLAQGVNEQFF; cdr3_nt: TGTGCCAGCAGCTTAGCGCAGGGGGTCAATGAGCAGTTCTTC
j_call: TRBJ2-1; clone_size: NA; d_call: NA; v_call: TRBV15; cdr3_aa: CATSREWAGVINEQFF; cdr3_nt: TGTGCCACCAGCAGAGAGTGGGCAGGGGTGATCAATGAGCAGTTCTTC
j_call: TRBJ1-6; clone_size: NA; d_call: TRBD1; v_call: TRBV7-9; cdr3_aa: CASSLPGQSGSPLHF; cdr3_nt: TGTGCCAGCAGCTTACCGGGACAGTCGGGGTCACCCCTCCACTTT
j_call: TRBJ2-7; clone_size: NA; d_call: NA; v_call: TRBV27; cdr3_aa: CASSLMVGGEQYF; cdr3_nt: TGTGCCAGCAGTTTAATGGTAGGGGGTGAGCAGTACTTC
j_call: TRBJ1-2; clone_size: few; d_call: NA; v_call: TRBV11-2; cdr3_aa: CASSGLRGGYGYTF; cdr3_nt: TGTGCCAGCAGCGGACTCAGGGGTGGCTATGGCTACACCTTC
j_call: TRBJ1-2; clone_size: NA; d_call: NA; v_call: TRBV24-1; cdr3_aa: CATSESGSVYGYTF; cdr3_nt: TGTGCCACCAGTGAATCAGGGTCCGTCTATGGCTACACCTTC
j_call: TRBJ1-5; clone_size: NA; d_call: NA; v_call: TRBV6-1; cdr3_aa: CASSEALAGNQPQHF; cdr3_nt: TGTGCCAGCAGTGAAGCGCTGGCAGGCAATCAGCCCCAGCATTTT
j_call: TRBJ1-1; clone_size: NA; d_call: NA; v_call: TRBV11-2; cdr3_aa: CASSLVAQTMNTEAFF; cdr3_nt: TGTGCCAGCAGCTTAGTGGCCCAGACAATGAACACTGAAGCTTTCTTT
j_call: TRBJ1-4; clone_size: NA; d_call: NA; v_call: TRBV5-1; cdr3_aa: CASSLEVGEKLFF; cdr3_nt: TGCGCCAGCAGCTTGGAAGTTGGCGAAAAACTGTTTTTT
j_call: TRBJ2-2; clone_size: NA; d_call: TRBD2; v_call: TRBV7-9; cdr3_aa: CASSLGLATGELFF; cdr3_nt: TGTGCCAGCAGCTTAGGACTAGCCACCGGGGAGCTGTTTTTT
j_call: TRBJ2-7; clone_size: NA; d_call: NA; v_call: TRBV28; cdr3_aa: CASSARAGTYEQYF; cdr3_nt: TGTGCCAGCAGTGCCCGTGCGGGGACCTACGAGCAGTACTTC
j_call: TRBJ2-2; clone_size: NA; d_call: NA; v_call: TRBV7-3; cdr3_aa: CASSLTFSGTGELFF; cdr3_nt: TGTGCCAGCAGCTTAACGTTTTCGGGAACCGGGGAGCTGTTTTTT
j_call: TRBJ1-5; clone_size: NA; d_call: NA; v_call: TRBV7-2; cdr3_aa: CASSLGLFQPQHF; cdr3_nt: TGTGCCAGCAGCTTAGGACTGTTTCAGCCCCAGCATTTT
j_call: TRBJ1-6; clone_size: NA; d_call: NA; v_call: TRBV6-5; cdr3_aa: CASSYSSGGRSSPLHF; cdr3_nt: TGTGCCAGCAGTTACTCCTCGGGGGGGCGGAGTTCACCCCTCCACTTT
j_call: TRBJ2-7; clone_size: NA; d_call: NA; v_call: TRBV3-1/TRBV3-2; cdr3_aa: CASSLLYEQYF; cdr3_nt: TGTGCCAGCAGCCTCCTTTACGAGCAGTACTTC
j_call: TRBJ2-1; clone_size: NA; d_call: TRBD1; v_call: TRBV27; cdr3_aa: CASNPGQAANEQFF; cdr3_nt: TGTGCCAGCAATCCGGGACAGGCGGCCAATGAGCAGTTCTTC
j_call: TRBJ2-3; clone_size: NA; d_call: TRBD2; v_call: TRBV4-3; cdr3_aa: CASSQDTAGGRHTQYF; cdr3_nt: TGCGCCAGCAGCCAAGATACGGCGGGAGGGCGACATACGCAGTATTTT
j_call: TRBJ1-4; clone_size: NA; d_call: NA; v_call: TRBV3-1/TRBV3-2; cdr3_aa: CASSLNRVKTLEKLFF; cdr3_nt: TGTGCCAGCAGCTTAAACAGGGTAAAGACCCTTGAAAAACTGTTTTTT
j_call: TRBJ1-1; clone_size: NA; d_call: NA; v_call: TRBV7-9; cdr3_aa: CASSLVIGDTLMNTEAFF; cdr3_nt: TGTGCCAGCAGCTTAGTGATTGGGGACACGCTAATGAACACTGAAGCTTTCTTT
j_call: TRBJ2-2; clone_size: once; d_call: NA; v_call: TRBV18; cdr3_aa: CASSPEGRTDTGELFF; cdr3_nt: TGTGCCAGCTCACCCGAGGGTAGAACGGACACCGGGGAGCTGTTTTTT
j_call: TRBJ1-1; clone_size: NA; d_call: TRBD1; v_call: TRBV28; cdr3_aa: CASSLRGRKAFF; cdr3_nt: TGTGCCAGCAGTTTGAGGGGGCGCAAAGCTTTCTTT
j_call: TRBJ2-1; clone_size: NA; d_call: NA; v_call: TRBV21-1; cdr3_aa: CASSKFSVGSGSYNEQFF; cdr3_nt: NA
j_call: TRBJ2-7; clone_size: NA; d_call: TRBD2; v_call: TRBV19; cdr3_aa: CASRGEGSSYEQYF; cdr3_nt: TGTGCCAGTAGGGGGGAGGGAAGCTCCTACGAGCAGTACTTC
j_call: TRBJ2-1; clone_size: NA; d_call: TRBD2; v_call: TRBV7-9; cdr3_aa: CASISLAGGAEQFF; cdr3_nt: TGTGCCAGCATCAGCCTAGCGGGAGGGGCTGAGCAGTTCTTC
j_call: TRBJ2-2; clone_size: NA; d_call: TRBD2; v_call: TRBV28; cdr3_aa: CASRLGTSNTGELFF; cdr3_nt: TGTGCCAGCAGGCTCGGGACTAGCAACACCGGGGAGCTGTTTTTT
j_call: TRBJ2-3; clone_size: NA; d_call: TRBD2; v_call: TRBV27; cdr3_aa: CASSLGTRRDTQYF; cdr3_nt: TGTGCCAGCAGTTTGGGGACTAGAAGGGATACGCAGTATTTT